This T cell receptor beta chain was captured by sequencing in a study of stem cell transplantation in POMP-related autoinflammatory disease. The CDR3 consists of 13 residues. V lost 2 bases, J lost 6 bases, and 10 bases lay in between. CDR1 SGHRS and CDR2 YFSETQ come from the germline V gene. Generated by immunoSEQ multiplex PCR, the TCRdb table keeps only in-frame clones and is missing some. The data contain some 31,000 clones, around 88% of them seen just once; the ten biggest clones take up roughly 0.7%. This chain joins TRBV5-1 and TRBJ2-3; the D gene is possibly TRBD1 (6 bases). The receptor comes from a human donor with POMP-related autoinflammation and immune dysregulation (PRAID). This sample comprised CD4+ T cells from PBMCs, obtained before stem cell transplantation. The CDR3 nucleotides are TGCGCCAGCAGCTTCCGGGACACTGATACGCAGTATTTT. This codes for CASSFRDTDTQYF.